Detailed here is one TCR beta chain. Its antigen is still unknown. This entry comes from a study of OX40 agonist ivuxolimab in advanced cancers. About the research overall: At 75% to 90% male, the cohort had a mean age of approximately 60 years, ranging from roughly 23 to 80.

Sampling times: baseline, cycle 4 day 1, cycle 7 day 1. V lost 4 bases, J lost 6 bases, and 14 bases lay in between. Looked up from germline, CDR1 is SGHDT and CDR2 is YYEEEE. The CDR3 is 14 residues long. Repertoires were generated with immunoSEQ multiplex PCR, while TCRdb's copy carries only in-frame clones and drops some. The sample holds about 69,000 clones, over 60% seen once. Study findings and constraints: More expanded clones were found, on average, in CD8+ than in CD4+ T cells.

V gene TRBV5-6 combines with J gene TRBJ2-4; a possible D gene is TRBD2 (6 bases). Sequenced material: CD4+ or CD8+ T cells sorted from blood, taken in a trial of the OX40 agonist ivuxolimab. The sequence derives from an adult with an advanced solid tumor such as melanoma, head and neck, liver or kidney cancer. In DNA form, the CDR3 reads TGTGCCAGCAGCCTCGGGAGTCAGGGAAACATTCAGTACTTC. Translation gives CASSLGSQGNIQYF. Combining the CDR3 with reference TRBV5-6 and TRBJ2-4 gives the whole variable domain DAGVTQSPTHLIKTRGQQVTLRCSPKSGHDTVSWYQQALGQGPQFIFQYYEEEERQRGNFPDRFSGHQFPNYSSELNVNALLLGDSALYLCASSLGSQGNIQYFGAGTRLSVL.